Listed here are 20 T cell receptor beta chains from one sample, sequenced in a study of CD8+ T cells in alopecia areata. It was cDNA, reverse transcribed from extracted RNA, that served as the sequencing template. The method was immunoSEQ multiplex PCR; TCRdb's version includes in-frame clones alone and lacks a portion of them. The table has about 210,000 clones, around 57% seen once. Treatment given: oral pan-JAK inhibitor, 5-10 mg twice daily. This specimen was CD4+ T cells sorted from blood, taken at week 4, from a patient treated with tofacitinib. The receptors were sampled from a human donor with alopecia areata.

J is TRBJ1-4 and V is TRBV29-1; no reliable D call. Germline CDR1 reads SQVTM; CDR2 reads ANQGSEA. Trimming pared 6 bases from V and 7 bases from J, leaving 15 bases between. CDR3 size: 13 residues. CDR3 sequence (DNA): TGCAGCGTCACCGGGATCCGGGGTGAAAAACTGTTTTTT. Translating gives CSVTGIRGEKLFF.

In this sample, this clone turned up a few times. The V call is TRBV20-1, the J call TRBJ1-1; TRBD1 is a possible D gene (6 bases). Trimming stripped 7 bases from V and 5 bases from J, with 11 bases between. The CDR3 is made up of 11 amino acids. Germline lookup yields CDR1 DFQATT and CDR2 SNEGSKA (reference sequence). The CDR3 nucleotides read TGCAGTGTTGGACAGCCTACTGAAGCTTTCTTT. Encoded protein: CSVGQPTEAFF.

The CDR3 DNA reads as TGTGCCAGCAGCAGTCTAGCGGGGGGGATCTACAATGAGCAGTTCTTC. Amino acid sequence: CASSSLAGGIYNEQFF. V and J are TRBV7-9 and TRBJ2-1, with 12 bases fitting TRBD2. The germline V gene has CDR1 SEHNR and CDR2 FQNEAQ (reference sequence). The junction had 5 bases not matched to a gene; V was cut back by 5 bases and J by 3 bases. This CDR3 region has 16 residues.

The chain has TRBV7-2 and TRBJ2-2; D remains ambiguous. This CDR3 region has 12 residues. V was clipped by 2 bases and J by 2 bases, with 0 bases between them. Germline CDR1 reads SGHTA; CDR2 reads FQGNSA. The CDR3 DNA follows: TGTGCCAGCAGCTTAAACACCGGGGAGCTGTTTTTT. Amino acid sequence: CASSLNTGELFF.

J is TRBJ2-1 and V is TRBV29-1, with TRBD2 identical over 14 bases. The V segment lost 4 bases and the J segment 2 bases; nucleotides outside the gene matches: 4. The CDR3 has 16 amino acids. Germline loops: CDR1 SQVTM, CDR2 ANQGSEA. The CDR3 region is CSVARLAGGPYNEQFF. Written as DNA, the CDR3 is TGCAGCGTTGCGCGACTAGCGGGGGGGCCCTACAATGAGCAGTTCTTC.

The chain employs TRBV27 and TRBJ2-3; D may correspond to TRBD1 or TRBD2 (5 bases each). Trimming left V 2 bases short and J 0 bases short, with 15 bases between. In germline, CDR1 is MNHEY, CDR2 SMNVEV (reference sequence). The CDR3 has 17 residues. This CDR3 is CASSLVGRISSTDTQYF. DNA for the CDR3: TGTGCCAGCAGTTTAGTGGGACGGATATCTAGCACAGATACGCAGTATTTT.

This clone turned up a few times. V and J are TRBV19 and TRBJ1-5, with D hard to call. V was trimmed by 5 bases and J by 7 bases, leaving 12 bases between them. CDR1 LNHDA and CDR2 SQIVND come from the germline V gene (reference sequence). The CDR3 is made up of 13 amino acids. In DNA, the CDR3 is TGTGCCAGTAGTGGGCCCTCGGGGCAGCCCCAGCATTTT. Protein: CASSGPSGQPQHF.

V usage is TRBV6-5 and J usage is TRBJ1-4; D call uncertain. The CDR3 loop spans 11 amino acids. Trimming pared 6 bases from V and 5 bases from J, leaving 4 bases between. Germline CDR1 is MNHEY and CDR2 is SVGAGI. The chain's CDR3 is CASRSNEKLFF. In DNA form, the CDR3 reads TGTGCCAGCAGGTCGAATGAAAAACTGTTTTTT.

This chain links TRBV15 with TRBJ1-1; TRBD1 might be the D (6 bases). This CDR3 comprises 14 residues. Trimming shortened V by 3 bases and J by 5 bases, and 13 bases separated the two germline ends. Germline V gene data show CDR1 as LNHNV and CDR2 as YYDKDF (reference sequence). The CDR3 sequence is CATSSPQGRTEAFF. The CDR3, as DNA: TGTGCCACCAGCAGCCCCCAGGGGCGGACTGAAGCTTTCTTT.

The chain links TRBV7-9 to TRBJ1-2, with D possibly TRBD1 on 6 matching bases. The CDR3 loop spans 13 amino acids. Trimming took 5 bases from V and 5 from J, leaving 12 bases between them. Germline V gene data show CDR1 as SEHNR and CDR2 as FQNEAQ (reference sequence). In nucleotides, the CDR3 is TGTGCCAGCAGCACCACAGGGATATATGGCTACACCTTC. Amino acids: CASSTTGIYGYTF. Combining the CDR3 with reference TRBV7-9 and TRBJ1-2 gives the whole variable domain DTGVSQNPRHKITKRGQNVTFRCDPISEHNRLYWYRQTLGQGPEFLTYFQNEAQLEKSRLLSDRFSAERPKGSFSTLEIQRTEQGDSAMYLCASSTTGIYGYTFGSGTRLTVV.

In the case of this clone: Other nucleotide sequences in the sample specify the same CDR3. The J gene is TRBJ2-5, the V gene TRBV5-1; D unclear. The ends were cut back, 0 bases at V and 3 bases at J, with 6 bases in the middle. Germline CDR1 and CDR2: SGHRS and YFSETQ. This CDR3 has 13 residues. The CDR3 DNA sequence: TGCGCCAGCAGCTTGGTCAGTGAAGAGACCCAGTACTTC. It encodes CASSLVSEETQYF.

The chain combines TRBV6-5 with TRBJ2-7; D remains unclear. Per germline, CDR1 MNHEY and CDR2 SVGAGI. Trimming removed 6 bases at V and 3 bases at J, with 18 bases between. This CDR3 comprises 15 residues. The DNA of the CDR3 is TGTGCCAGCAGCCGCGGACGGCGCGAGTTCTACGAGCAGTACTTC. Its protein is CASSRGRREFYEQYF.

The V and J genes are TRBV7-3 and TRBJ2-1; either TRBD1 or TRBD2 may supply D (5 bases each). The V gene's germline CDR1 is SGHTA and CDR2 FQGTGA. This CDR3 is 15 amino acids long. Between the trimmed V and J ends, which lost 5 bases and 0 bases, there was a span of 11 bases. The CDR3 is CASSRRESSYNEQFF. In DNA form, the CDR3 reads TGTGCCAGCAGCCGCAGGGAGAGCTCCTACAATGAGCAGTTCTTC.

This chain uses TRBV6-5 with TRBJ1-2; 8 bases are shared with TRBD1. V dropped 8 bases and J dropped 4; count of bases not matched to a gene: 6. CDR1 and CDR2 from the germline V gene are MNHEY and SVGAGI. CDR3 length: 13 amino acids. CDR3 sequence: CASLGQGAYGYTF. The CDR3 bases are TGTGCCAGCCTCGGGCAGGGGGCCTATGGCTACACCTTC.

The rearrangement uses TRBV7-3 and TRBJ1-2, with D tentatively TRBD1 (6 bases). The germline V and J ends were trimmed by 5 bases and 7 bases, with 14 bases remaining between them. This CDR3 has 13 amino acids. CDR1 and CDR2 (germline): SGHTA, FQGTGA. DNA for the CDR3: TGTGCCAGCAGCCCGACCGGGGGGGCTGGCTACACCTTC. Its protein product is CASSPTGGAGYTF.

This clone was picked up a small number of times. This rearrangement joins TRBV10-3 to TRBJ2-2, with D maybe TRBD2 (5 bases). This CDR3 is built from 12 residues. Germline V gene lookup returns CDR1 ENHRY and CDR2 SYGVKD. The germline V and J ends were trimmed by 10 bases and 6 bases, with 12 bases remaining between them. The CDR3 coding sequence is TGTGCCACCGGAGGACTCGCCGGGGAGCTGTTTTTT. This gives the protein CATGGLAGELFF.

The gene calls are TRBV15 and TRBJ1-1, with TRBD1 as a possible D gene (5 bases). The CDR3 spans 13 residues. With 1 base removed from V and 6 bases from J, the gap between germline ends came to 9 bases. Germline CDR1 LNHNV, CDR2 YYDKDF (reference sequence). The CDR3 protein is CATSRGGFAEAFF. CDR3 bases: TGTGCCACCAGCAGAGGGGGGTTCGCTGAAGCTTTCTTT.

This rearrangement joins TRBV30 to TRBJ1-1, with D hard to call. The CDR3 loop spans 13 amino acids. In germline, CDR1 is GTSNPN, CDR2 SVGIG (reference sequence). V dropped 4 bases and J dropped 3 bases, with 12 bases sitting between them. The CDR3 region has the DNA TGTGCCTGGAATAAAAACCCGGACACTGAAGCTTTCTTT. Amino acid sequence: CAWNKNPDTEAFF.

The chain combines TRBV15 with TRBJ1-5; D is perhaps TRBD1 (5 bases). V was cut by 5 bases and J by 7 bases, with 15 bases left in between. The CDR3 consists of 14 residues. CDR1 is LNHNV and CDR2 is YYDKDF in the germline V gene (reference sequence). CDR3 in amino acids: CATSQGGVVQPQHF. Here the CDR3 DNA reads TGTGCCACCAGCCAGGGCGGGGTAGTACAGCCCCAGCATTTT.

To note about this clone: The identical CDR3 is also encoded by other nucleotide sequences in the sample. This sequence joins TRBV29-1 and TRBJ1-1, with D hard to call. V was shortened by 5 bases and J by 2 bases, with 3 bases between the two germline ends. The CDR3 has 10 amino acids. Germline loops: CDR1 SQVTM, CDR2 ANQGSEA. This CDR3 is CSVLNTEAFF. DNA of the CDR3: TGCAGCGTTTTAAACACTGAAGCTTTCTTT.